The TCR beta chain under discussion was sequenced for a study of blood T cells in healthy people across ages. A remark on this clonotype: One end of the junction varies from germline; a read error may be responsible.

This CDR3 is 13 amino acids long. The authors ran a second PCR of about 7 to 11 cycles using a sample-barcoded 5' primer and a J-beta primer mix. From the 5' RACE reads, TCRdb called clonotypes with MiXCR, one entry per CDR3 protein. The table shows approximately 800,000 distinct CDR3 sequences, with 45% to 70% occurring only once. The sequenced sample was blood. This receptor was obtained from a man aged 35-49 years in good health. The genes are TRBV12-3 or TRBV12-4 and TRBJ1-6; D is unresolved. CDR3 DNA: TGTACCAGCAGTCCTGGACGGTCTTCACCCCTCCACTTT. It codes for CTSSPGRSSPLHF.